This T cell receptor beta chain stems from a study of CD8+ T cells in alopecia areata. It was cDNA, reverse transcribed from extracted RNA, that served as the sequencing template. Repertoires were generated with immunoSEQ multiplex PCR, while TCRdb's copy carries only in-frame clones and drops some. The sample includes 190,000 or so clones, roughly 50% of them seen just once. Treatment in this sample: oral pan-JAK inhibitor, 5-10 mg twice daily. The receptor's source is a human donor with alopecia areata. The material was CD8+ T cells sorted from blood, obtained at week 24, from a patient treated with tofacitinib.

CDR3 residues: CASSYSGGVEQYF. The CDR3 region has the DNA TGTGCCAGCAGTTATAGCGGGGGGGTCGAGCAGTACTTC. This chain links TRBV6-5 with TRBJ2-7, with 11 bases identical to TRBD2. CDR1 is MNHEY and CDR2 is SVGAGI in the germline V gene. V was pared by 3 bases and J by 6 bases, with 1 base of the junction left unmatched. The CDR3 has 13 amino acids.